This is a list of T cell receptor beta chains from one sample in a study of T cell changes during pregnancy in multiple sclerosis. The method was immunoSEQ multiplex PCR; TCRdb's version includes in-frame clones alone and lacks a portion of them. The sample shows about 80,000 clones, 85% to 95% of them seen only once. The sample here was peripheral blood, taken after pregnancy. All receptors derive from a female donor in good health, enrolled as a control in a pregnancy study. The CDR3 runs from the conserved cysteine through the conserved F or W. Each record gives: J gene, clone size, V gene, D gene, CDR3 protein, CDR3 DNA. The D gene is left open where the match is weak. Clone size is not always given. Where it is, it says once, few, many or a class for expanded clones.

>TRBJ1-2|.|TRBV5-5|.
CASSLAGGARGYTF
TGTGCCAGCAGCTTGGCTGGGGGGGCCCGCGGCTACACCTTC
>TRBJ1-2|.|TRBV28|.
CASSLGQGGYGYTF
TGTGCCAGCAGTTTGGGGCAGGGTGGATATGGCTACACCTTC
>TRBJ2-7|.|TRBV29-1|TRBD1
CSAGRTGDSYEQYF
TGCAGCGCCGGGCGGACAGGGGATTCCTACGAGCAGTACTTC
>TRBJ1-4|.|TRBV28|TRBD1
CASSIRQGNEKLFF
TGTGCCAGCAGTATTCGACAGGGTAATGAAAAACTGTTTTTT
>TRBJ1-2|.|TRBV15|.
CATSRATDGYTF
TGTGCCACCAGCAGAGCGACAGATGGCTACACCTTC
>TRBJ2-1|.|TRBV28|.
CASSLLGGSNNEQFF
TGTGCCAGCAGTTTGCTGGGGGGATCAAACAATGAGCAGTTCTTC
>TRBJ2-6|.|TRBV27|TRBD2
CASFGGGIGANVLTF
TGTGCCAGCTTTGGGGGAGGGATTGGGGCCAACGTCCTGACTTTC
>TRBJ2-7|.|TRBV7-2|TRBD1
CASSLVGQGYEQYF
TGTGCCAGCAGCTTAGTGGGACAGGGGTACGAGCAGTACTTC
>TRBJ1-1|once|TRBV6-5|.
CASSYGRVNTEAFF
TGTGCCAGCAGTTACGGCAGGGTGAACACTGAAGCTTTCTTT
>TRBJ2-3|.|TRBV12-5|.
CASAQGLGGDTQYF
TGTGCTAGTGCCCAGGGACTAGGGGGCGATACGCAGTATTTT
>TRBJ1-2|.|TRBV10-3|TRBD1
CAISEGQGKLYGYTF
TGTGCCATCAGTGAAGGACAGGGGAAACTCTATGGCTACACCTTC
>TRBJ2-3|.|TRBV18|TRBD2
CASSPYGLAGETDTQYF
TGTGCCAGCTCACCATACGGGCTAGCGGGAGAAACAGATACGCAGTATTTT
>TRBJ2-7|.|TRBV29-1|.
CSAGGRSSSYEQYF
TGCAGCGCCGGGGGACGGTCGAGCTCCTACGAGCAGTACTTC
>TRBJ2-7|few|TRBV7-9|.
CASSPSGRPNYEQYF
TGTGCCAGCAGCCCCAGCGGGCGGCCTAACTACGAGCAGTACTTC
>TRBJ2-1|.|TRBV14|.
CASRHSFGRRDGGYNEQFF
TGTGCCAGCAGACATTCTTTTGGTCGCCGGGACGGAGGGTACAATGAGCAGTTCTTC
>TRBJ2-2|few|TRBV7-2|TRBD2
CASSSGTSGFGELFF
TGTGCCAGCAGCTCTGGGACTAGCGGGTTCGGGGAGCTGTTTTTT
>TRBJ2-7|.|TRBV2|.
CASSESVQGEGEQYF
TGTGCCAGCAGTGAAAGCGTACAGGGGGAGGGCGAGCAGTACTTC